This passage covers 10 T cell receptor beta chains from one sample sequenced in a study of T cell repertoires in cytomegalovirus infection. Each CDR3 protein is one row after TCRdb ran MiXCR on the reads. The sample carries 100,000 to 150,000 distinct CDR3 sequences, over 25% recorded once. Their recognized antigens are unknown. Sequencing used CD8+ T cells from cultured PBMCs, obtained from culture after CMV antigen stimulation. All receptors derive from a human donor in good health (CMV status not recorded). Some clones in this sample may be carry-over from other donors' samples.

This clonotype appeared many times. The rearrangement links TRBV10-3 to TRBJ1-2, with 7 bases lining up with TRBD1. The CDR3 runs 14 residues. Losses at the gene ends were 3 bases for V and 3 bases for J; bases not matched to a gene: 4. In germline, CDR1 is ENHRY, CDR2 SYGVKD. Here the CDR3 reads CAISDQGGYYGYTF. In DNA form, the CDR3 reads TGTGCCATCAGTGATCAGGGGGGGTACTATGGCTACACCTTC.

This clonotype was picked up a small number of times. The chain links TRBV4-1 to TRBJ1-1; D is uncertain. CDR1 and CDR2 (germline): MGHRA, YSYEKL. With 2 bases removed from V and 1 base from J, the gap between germline ends came to 8 bases. The CDR3 runs 14 residues. Written as DNA, the CDR3 is TGCGCCAGCAGCCAAAGTTTCTCGAACACTGAAGCTTTCTTT. This translates into CASSQSFSNTEAFF.

The chain couples TRBV13 to TRBJ2-5; 9 nucleotides align to TRBD1. The germline V gene has CDR1 PRHDT and CDR2 FYEKMQ (reference sequence). The J segment lost 5 bases and the V segment lost 4 bases, leaving 8 bases of the junction unmatched. There are 15 residues in the CDR3. CDR3 nucleotides: TGTGCCAGCAGCTACAAGACAGGGGGTCTTGAGACCCAGTACTTC. It is translated as CASSYKTGGLETQYF.

As regards this clonotype: A read error may account for a junction end that differs from germline. J is TRBJ1-3 and V is TRBV4-2; 10 nucleotides line up with TRBD1. Looked up from germline, CDR1 is LGHNA and CDR2 is YNFKEQ. The CDR3 has 16 amino acids. The CDR3 loop is CASSQDRGPVGNTIYF. In DNA, the CDR3 is TGTGCTAGCAGCCAAGACAGGGGGCCGGTCGGAAACACCATATATTTT.

This clonotype has a single count. This chain uses TRBV6-5 with TRBJ1-2; 8 bases align to TRBD1. Looked up from germline, CDR1 is MNHEY and CDR2 is SVGAGI. V shed 4 bases and J 8 bases; nucleotides not matched to a gene: 15. The CDR3 covers 16 residues. The CDR3, as DNA: TGTGCCAGCAGTTCCCCGGGACAGGTCCTGTTGAGGGGCTACACCTTC. It codes for CASSSPGQVLLRGYTF.

This clonotype was detected ten times or more. The chain links TRBV7-2 to TRBJ2-1, with 8 bases lining up with TRBD2. Germline values: CDR1 SGHTA, CDR2 FQGNSA. This CDR3 is built from 16 residues. V shed 1 base and J 9 bases; nucleotides not matched to a gene: 11. The CDR3 bases are TGTGCCAGCAGCTTAGTAGGCGGGGGGCGTTATAGTGAGCAGTTCTTC. Translation: CASSLVGGGRYSEQFF.

The sample holds a few counts of this clonotype. The rearrangement joins TRBV2 to TRBJ1-5, with D hard to call. CDR3 size: 14 residues. The germline V gene encodes CDR1 SNHLY and CDR2 FYNNEI. The V gene lost 8 bases and the J gene lost 4 bases, with 15 bases spanning the gap. Here the CDR3 reads CASEGKFPNQPQHF. The CDR3, as DNA: TGTGCCAGCGAGGGAAAATTCCCAAATCAGCCCCAGCATTTT.

This clonotype was recorded at least ten times. The chain couples TRBV7-2 to TRBJ2-1; D is unclear. Per the germline V gene, CDR1 is SGHTA and CDR2 is FQGNSA. CDR3 size: 13 residues. Between the trimmed V and J ends, which lost 3 bases and 5 bases, there was a span of 8 bases. The CDR3: CASSFMGNNEQFF. The CDR3 region has the DNA TGTGCCAGCAGCTTTATGGGCAACAATGAGCAGTTCTTC.

V is TRBV6-1 and J is TRBJ2-5, with a weak D call TRBD1 (6 bases). V was cut by 7 bases and J by 7 bases, with 25 bases left in between. Germline V lookup: CDR1 MNHNS, CDR2 SASEGT. The CDR3 covers 16 residues. The CDR3 region has the DNA TGTGCCAGCATTGTACTACGACAGGTCCAGGGGTGGACCCAGTACTTC. It translates to CASIVLRQVQGWTQYF.

This chain connects TRBV6-1 to TRBJ1-1; no definite D call. The CDR3 totals 14 residues. Germline CDR1 and CDR2: MNHNS and SASEGT. Trimming took 5 bases from V and 1 from J, leaving 11 bases between them. The CDR3 region is CASSFGEWNTEAFF. DNA of the CDR3: TGTGCCAGCAGTTTCGGCGAGTGGAACACTGAAGCTTTCTTT.